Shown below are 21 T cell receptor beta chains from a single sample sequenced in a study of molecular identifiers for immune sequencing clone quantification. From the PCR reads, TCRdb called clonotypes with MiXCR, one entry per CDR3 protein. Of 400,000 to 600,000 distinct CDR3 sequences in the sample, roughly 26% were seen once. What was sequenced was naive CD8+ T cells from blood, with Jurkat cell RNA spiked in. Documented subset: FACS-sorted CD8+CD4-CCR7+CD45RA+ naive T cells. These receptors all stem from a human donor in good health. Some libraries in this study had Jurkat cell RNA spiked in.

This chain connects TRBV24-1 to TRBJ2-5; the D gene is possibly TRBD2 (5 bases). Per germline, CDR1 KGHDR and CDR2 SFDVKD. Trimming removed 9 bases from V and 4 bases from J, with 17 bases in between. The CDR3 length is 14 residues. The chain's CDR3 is CATSTGILGETQYF. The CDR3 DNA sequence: TGTGCCACCTCAACGGGGATTTTGGGAGAGACCCAGTACTTC.

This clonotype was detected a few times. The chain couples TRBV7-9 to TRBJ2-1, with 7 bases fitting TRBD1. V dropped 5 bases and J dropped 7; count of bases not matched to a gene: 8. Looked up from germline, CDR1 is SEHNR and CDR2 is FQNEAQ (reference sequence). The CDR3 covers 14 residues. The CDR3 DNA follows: TGTGCCAGCAGCATAGGGGGCAGGGATAATGAGCAGTTCTTC. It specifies CASSIGGRDNEQFF.

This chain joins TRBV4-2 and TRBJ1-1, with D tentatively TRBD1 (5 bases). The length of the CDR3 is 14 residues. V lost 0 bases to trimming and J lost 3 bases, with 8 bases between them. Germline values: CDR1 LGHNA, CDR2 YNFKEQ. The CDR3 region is CASSQEGPDTEAFF. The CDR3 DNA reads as TGTGCCAGCAGCCAAGAGGGACCGGACACTGAAGCTTTCTTT.

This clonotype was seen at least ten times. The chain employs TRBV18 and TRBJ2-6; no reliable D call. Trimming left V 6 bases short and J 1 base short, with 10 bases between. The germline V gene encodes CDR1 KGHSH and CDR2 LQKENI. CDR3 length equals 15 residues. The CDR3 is CASSFTLSGANVLTF. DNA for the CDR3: TGTGCCAGCTCCTTCACTTTATCTGGGGCCAACGTCCTGACTTTC.

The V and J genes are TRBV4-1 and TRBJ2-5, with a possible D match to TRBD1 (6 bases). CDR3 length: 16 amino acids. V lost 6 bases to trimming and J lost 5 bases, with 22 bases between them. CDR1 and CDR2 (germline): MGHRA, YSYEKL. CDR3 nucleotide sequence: TGCGCCAGCAGTCAGGCTCAGGGTAGGGGACATGAGACCCAGTACTTC. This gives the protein CASSQAQGRGHETQYF.

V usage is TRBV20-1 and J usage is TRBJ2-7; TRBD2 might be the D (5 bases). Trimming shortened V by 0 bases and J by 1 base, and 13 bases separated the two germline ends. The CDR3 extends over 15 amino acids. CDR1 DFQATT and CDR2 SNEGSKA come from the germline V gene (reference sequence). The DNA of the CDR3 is TGCAGTGCTAGAGATAATGACCGACTATCCTACGAGCAGTACTTC. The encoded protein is CSARDNDRLSYEQYF.

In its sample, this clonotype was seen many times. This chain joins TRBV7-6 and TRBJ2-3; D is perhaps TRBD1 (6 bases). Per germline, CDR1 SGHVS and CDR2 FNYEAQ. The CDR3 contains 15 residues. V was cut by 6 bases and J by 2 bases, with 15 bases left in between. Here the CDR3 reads CASRLTGSITDTQYF. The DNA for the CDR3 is TGTGCCAGCAGGCTCACAGGGTCTATCACAGATACGCAGTATTTT. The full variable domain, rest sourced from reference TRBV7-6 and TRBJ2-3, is GAGVSQSPRYKVTKRGQDVALRCDPISGHVSLYWYRQALGQGPEFLTYFNYEAQQDKSGLPNDRFSAERPEGSISTLTIQRTEQRDSAMYRCASRLTGSITDTQYFGPGTRLTVL.

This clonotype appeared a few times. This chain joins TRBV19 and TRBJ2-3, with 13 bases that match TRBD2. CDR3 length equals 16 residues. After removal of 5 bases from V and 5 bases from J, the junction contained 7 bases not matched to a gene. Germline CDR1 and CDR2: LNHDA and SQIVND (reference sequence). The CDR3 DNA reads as TGTGCCAGTAGTCCAGGACTAGCGGGAGCTGGAGATACGCAGTATTTT. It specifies CASSPGLAGAGDTQYF.

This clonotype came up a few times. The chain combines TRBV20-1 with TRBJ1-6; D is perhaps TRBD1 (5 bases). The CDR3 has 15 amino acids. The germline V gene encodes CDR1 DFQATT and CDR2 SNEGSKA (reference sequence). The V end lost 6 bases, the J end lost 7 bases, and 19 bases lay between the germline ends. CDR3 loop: CSAPPNGRGNSPLHF. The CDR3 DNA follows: TGCAGTGCACCGCCGAACGGACGGGGCAATTCACCCCTCCACTTT.

The CDR3 reads CASSWGAGYEQYF. CDR3 DNA: TGTGCCAGCAGCTGGGGGGCTGGCTACGAGCAGTACTTC. This chain uses TRBV5-4 with TRBJ2-7, with D perhaps being TRBD1 or TRBD2 (6 bases each). The CDR3 totals 13 residues. The V gene's germline CDR1 is SGHNT and CDR2 YYREEE (reference sequence). Trimming pared 3 bases from V and 3 bases from J, leaving 10 bases between.

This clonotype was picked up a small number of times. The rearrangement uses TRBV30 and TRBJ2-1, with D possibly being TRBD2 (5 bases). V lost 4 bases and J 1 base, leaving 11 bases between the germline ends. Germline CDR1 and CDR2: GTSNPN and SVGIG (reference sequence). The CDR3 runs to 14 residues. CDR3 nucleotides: TGTGCCTGGACTAGCCCCCAGTCCTACAATGAGCAGTTCTTC. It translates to CAWTSPQSYNEQFF.

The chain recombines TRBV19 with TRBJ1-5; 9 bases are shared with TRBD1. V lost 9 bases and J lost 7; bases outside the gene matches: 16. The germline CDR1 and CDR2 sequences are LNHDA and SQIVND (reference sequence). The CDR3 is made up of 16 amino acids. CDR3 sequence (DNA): TGTGCCAGCCCACCTTTCGGACAGGGGTTCGGGCAGCCCCAGCATTTT. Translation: CASPPFGQGFGQPQHF.

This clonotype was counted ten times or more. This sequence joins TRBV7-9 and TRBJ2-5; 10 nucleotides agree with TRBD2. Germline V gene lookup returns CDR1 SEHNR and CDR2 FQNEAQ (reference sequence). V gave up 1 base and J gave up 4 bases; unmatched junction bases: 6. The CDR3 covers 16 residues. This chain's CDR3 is CASSLGTSSGRETQYF. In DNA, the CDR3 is TGTGCCAGCAGCTTAGGTACATCTAGCGGGAGAGAGACCCAGTACTTC.

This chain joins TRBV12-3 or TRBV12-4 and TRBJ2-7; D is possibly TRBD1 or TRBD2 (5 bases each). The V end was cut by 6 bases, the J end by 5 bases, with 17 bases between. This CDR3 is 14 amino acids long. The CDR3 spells CASSPAGRDHEQYF. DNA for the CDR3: TGTGCCAGCAGCCCGGCGGGCAGGGACCACGAGCAGTACTTC.

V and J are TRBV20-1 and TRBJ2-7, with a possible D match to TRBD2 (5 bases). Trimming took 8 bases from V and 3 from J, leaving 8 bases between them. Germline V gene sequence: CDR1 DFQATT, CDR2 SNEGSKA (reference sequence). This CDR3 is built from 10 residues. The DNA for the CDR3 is TGCAGTTACGGGGACTACGAGCAGTACTTC. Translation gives CSYGDYEQYF.

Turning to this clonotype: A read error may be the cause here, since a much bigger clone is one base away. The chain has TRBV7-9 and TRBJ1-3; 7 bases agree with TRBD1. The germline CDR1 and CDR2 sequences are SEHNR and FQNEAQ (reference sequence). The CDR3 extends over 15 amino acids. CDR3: CAGSLTGSSGNTIYF. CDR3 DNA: TGTGCCGGCAGCTTGACAGGGAGCTCTGGAAACACCATATATTTT.

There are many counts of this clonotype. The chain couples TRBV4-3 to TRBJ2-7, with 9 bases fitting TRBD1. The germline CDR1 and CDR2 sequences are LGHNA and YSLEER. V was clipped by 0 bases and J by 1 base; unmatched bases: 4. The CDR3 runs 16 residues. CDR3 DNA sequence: TGCGCCAGCAGCCAAGATCGGGGACAGGGATCCTACGAGCAGTACTTC. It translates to CASSQDRGQGSYEQYF.

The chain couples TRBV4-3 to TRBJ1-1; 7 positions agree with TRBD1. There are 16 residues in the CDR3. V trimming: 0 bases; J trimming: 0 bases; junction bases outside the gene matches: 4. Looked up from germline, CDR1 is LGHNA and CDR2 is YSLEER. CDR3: CASSQDRGTVNTEAFF. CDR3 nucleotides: TGCGCCAGCAGCCAAGATCGCGGGACAGTGAACACTGAAGCTTTCTTT.

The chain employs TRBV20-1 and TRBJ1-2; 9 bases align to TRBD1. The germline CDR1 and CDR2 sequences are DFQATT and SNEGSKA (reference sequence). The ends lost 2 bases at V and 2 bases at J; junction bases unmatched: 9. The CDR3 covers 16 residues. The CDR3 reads CSARPYTGGKNYGYTF. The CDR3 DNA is TGCAGTGCTAGACCGTATACAGGGGGCAAAAACTATGGCTACACCTTC.

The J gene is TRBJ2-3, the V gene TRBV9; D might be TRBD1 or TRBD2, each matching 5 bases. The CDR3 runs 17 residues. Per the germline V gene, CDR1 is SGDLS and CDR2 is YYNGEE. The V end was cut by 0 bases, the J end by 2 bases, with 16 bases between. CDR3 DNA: TGTGCCAGCAGCGTAGCTCGGGGCGAGGCTCCCACAGATACGCAGTATTTT. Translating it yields CASSVARGEAPTDTQYF.

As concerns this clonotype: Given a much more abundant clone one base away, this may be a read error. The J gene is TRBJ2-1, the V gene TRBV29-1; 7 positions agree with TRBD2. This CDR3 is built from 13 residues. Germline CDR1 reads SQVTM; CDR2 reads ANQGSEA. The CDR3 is CGVEEGLLYEQFF. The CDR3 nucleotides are TGCGGCGTTGAAGAGGGACTACTATATGAGCAGTTCTTC.